Listed below are T cell receptor beta chains from one sample, sequenced in a study of STAT5B mutations in CD4+ large granular lymphocyte leukemia. Sequencing was performed with immunoSEQ multiplex PCR; in TCRdb, only in-frame clones are kept and a portion is missing. This table holds almost 20,000 clones, roughly 83% found once. The sequenced sample was CD4+ T cells from blood buffy coats. These receptors were collected from a human donor in good health. The CDR3 runs from the conserved cysteine through the conserved F or W. Fields, in order: D gene, clone size, J gene, V gene, CDR3 protein, CDR3 DNA. A D gene is named only where the DNA matches it firmly. Expanded clones get a size class; other rows say once, few or many, or leave the size out.

D: TRBD1
size: few
J: TRBJ1-2
V: TRBV27
CDR3: CASYQPGQAFYGYTF
DNA: TGTGCCAGCTATCAGCCGGGACAGGCCTTTTATGGCTACACCTTC

D: NA
size: few
J: TRBJ2-2
V: TRBV7-9
CDR3: CASSPIWTDTGELFF
DNA: TGTGCCAGCAGCCCAATTTGGACAGACACCGGGGAGCTGTTTTTT

D: NA
size: NA
J: TRBJ2-1
V: TRBV6-5
CDR3: CASSYFSGGLNEQFF
DNA: TGTGCCAGCAGTTACTTTTCAGGAGGTCTCAATGAGCAGTTCTTC

D: TRBD1
size: once
J: TRBJ1-2
V: TRBV5-1
CDR3: CASSEGQGDYGYTF
DNA: TGCGCCAGCAGCGAGGGACAGGGAGACTATGGCTACACCTTC

D: NA
size: NA
J: TRBJ2-1
V: TRBV19
CDR3: CASRGLPRDNEQFF
DNA: TGTGCCAGTAGGGGACTCCCCAGAGACAATGAGCAGTTCTTC

D: TRBD2
size: NA
J: TRBJ2-1
V: TRBV11-3
CDR3: CASSLLAGGWREQFF
DNA: TGTGCCAGCAGCTTACTAGCGGGAGGGTGGAGGGAGCAGTTCTTC

D: NA
size: NA
J: TRBJ2-7
V: TRBV5-4
CDR3: CASSVGSREQYF
DNA: TGTGCCAGCAGCGTCGGATCGCGCGAGCAGTACTTC

D: TRBD1
size: NA
J: TRBJ2-3
V: TRBV5-6
CDR3: CASSLKTGYTDTQYF
DNA: TGTGCCAGCAGCTTGAAGACAGGGTACACAGATACGCAGTATTTT

D: NA
size: NA
J: TRBJ2-1
V: TRBV25-1
CDR3: CAGNNRDLYNEQFF
DNA: TGTGCCGGGAATAACCGGGACCTCTACAATGAGCAGTTCTTC

D: NA
size: NA
J: TRBJ1-5
V: TRBV4-1
CDR3: CASSQEGVSNQPQHF
DNA: TGCGCCAGCAGCCAAGAAGGGGTTAGCAATCAGCCCCAGCATTTT

D: NA
size: NA
J: TRBJ1-2
V: TRBV6-5
CDR3: CASSYSSIPGAGYTF
DNA: TGTGCCAGCAGTTACTCTTCAATACCTGGGGCTGGCTACACCTTC

D: NA
size: once
J: TRBJ2-1
V: TRBV6-1
CDR3: CASRNYNEQFF
DNA: TGTGCCAGCAGGAACTACAATGAGCAGTTCTTC